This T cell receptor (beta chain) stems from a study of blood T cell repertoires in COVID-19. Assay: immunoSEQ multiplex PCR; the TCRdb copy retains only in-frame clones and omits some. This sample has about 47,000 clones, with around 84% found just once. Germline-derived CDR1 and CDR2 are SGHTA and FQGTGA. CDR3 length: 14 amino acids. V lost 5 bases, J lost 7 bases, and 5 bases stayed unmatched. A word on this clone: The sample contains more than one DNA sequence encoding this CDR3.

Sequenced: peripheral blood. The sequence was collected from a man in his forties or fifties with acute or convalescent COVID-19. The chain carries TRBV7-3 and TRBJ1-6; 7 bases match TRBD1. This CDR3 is CASSPGQTNSPLHF. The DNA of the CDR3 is TGTGCCAGCAGCCCGGGACAGACGAATTCACCCCTCCACTTT.